The subject of this entry is one TCR gamma chain. As yet, its antigen is unknown. V trimming: 8 bases; J trimming: 4 bases; junction bases outside the gene matches: 9. The CDR3 runs to 13 residues. TCRdb re-called clones from the PCR reads via CATT. The profile shows several thousand gamma-chain clones, around 42% of them singletons. This sample is part of a study of human gamma delta and Vdelta1 T cells. The source material was Vdelta1 gamma-delta T cells from blood grown in culture (DOT cells). J is TRGJ1 or TRGJ2 and V is TRGV10. TRGV10 is recorded as an ORF, its role being uncertain. The clonotype was recovered from a human donor in good health. The DNA for the CDR3 is TGTGCTGCGTGGGATTGGGAATATTATAAGAAACTCTTT. This sequence encodes CAAWDWEYYKKLF.